The subject of this entry is one T cell receptor (beta chain). Antigen unknown. Treatment denoted: 19 received Ad26.COV2.S at low or high dose, single or two shots; about 5 received placebo; per-sample allocation not given. Vaccine and placebo recipients were sampled on day 63 after the first injection. An Ad26 vector that expressed Wuhan-strain SARS-CoV-2 spike constituted the vaccine. The sample originates from a study of Ad26.COV2.S vaccination and SARS-CoV-2 variants. Study in general: COV1001, an Ad26.COV2.S trial, supplied this vaccine-arm donor.

Study-level findings and limits: Using TCR breadth and depth analyses may have led to underestimated total T cell responses. People given the vaccine had a wider spike-specific TCR breadth than placebo recipients did.

Libraries were prepared by immunoSEQ multiplex PCR; TCRdb keeps only in-frame clonotypes and omits some of them. This sample has some 290,000 clones, with around 84% found just once. This clonotype was obtained from a person between 18 and 59 years old who received the Ad26.COV2.S COVID-19 vaccine or a placebo. This specimen consisted of peripheral blood, obtained in a trial of Ad26.COV2.S vaccine versus placebo.

CDR3 residues: CASSIMVRGSSYNEQFF. In nucleotides, the CDR3 is TGTGCCAGTAGTATAATGGTGCGGGGGAGCTCCTACAATGAGCAGTTCTTC. The chain couples TRBV19 to TRBJ2-1; the match to TRBD2 covers 7 bases. This CDR3 is 17 amino acids long. Trimming at V came to 2 bases and at J to 0 bases, leaving 7 bases not matched to a gene. Germline assignment: CDR1 LNHDA and CDR2 SQIVND (reference sequence).